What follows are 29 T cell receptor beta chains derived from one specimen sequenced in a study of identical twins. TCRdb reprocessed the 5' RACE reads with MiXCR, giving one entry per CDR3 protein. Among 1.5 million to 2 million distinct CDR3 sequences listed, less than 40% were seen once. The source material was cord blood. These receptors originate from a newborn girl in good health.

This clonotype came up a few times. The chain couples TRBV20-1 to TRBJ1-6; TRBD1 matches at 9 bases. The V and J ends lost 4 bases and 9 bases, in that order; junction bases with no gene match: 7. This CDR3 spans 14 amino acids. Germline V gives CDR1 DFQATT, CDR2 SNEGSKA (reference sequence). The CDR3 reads CSAKRDRVSSPLHF. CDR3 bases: TGCAGTGCTAAGCGGGACAGGGTGTCTTCACCCCTCCACTTT.

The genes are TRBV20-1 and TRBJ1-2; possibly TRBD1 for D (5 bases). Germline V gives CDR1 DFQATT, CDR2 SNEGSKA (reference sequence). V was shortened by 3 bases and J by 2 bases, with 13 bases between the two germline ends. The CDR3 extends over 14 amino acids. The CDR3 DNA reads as TGCAGTGCTAGTGGGTTACGGGGGAACTATGGCTACACCTTC. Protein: CSASGLRGNYGYTF.

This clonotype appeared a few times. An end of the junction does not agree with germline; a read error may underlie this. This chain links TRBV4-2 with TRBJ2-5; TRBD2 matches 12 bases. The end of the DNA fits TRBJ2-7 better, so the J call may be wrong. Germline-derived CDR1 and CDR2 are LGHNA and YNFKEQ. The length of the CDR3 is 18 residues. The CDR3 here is CASGQARIRLAGDHEQYF. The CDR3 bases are TGTGCCAGCGGCCAAGCTCGAATACGACTAGCGGGAGATCACGAGCAGTACTTC.

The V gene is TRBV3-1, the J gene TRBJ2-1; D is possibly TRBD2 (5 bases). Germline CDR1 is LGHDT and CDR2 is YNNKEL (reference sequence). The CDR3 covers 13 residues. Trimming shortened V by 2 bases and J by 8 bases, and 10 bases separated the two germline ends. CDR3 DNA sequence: TGTGCCAGCAGCCAAAACTCGGGGTATGAGCAGTTCTTC. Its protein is CASSQNSGYEQFF.

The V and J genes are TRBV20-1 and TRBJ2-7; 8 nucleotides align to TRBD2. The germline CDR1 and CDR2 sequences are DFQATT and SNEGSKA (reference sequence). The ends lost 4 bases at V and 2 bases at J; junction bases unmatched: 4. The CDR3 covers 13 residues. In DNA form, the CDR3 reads TGCAGTGCTACTAGCGGGCCCCCCTACGAGCAGTACTTC. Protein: CSATSGPPYEQYF.

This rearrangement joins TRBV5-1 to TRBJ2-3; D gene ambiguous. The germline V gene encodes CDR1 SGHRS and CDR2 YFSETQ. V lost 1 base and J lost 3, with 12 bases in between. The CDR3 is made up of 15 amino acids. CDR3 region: CASSLIWATTDTQYF. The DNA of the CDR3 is TGCGCCAGCAGCTTGATTTGGGCTACAACAGATACGCAGTATTTT.

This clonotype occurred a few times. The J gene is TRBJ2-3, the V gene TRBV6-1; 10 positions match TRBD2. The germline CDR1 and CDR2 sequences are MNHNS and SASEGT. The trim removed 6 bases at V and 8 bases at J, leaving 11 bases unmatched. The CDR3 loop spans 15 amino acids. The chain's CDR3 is CASSFGASGGGTQYF. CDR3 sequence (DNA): TGTGCCAGCAGCTTTGGGGCTAGCGGGGGAGGTACGCAGTATTTT.

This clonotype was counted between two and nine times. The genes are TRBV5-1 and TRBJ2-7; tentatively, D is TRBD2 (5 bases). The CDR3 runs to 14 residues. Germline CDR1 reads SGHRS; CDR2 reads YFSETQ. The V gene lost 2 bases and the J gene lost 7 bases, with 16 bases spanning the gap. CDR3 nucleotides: TGCGCCAGCAGCTTAAGCGGTTCTACTAGAGAGCAGTACTTC. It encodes CASSLSGSTREQYF.

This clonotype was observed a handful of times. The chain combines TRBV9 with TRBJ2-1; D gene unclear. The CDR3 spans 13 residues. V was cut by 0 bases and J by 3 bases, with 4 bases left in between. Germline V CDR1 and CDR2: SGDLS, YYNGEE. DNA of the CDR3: TGTGCCAGCAGCGTAGGGGACTACAATGAGCAGTTCTTC. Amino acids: CASSVGDYNEQFF.

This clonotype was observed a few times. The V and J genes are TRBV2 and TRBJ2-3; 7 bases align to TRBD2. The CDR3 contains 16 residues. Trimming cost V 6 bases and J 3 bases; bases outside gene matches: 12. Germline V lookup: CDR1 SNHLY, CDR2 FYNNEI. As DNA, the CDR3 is TGTGCCAGCAGAAAACGGCTAGCGGATAGGACAGATACGCAGTATTTT. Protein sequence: CASRKRLADRTDTQYF.

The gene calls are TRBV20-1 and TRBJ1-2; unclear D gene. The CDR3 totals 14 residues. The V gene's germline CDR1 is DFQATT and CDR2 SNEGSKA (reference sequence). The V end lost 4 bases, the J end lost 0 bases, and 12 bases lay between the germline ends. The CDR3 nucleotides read TGCAGTGCTAACCGGGTCCTTACTAACTATGGCTACACCTTC. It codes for CSANRVLTNYGYTF.

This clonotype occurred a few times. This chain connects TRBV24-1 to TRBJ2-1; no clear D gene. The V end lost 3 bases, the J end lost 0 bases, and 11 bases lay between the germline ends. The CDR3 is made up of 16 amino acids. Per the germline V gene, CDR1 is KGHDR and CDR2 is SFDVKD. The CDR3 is CATSDASVTSYNEQFF. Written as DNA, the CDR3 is TGTGCCACCAGTGATGCGTCAGTTACCTCCTACAATGAGCAGTTCTTC.

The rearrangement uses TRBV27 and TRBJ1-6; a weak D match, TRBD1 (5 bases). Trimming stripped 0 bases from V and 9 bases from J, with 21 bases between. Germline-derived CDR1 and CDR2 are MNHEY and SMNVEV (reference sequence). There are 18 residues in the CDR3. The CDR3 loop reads CASSLSIRGSTEGSPLHF. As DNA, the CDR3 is TGTGCCAGCAGTTTATCGATAAGGGGTTCGACAGAAGGTTCACCCCTCCACTTT.

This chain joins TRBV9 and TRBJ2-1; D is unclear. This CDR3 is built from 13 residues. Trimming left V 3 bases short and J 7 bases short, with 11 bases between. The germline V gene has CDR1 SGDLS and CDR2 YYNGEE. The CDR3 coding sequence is TGTGCCAGCAGCGCAGGCTCCCTTAATGAGCAGTTCTTC. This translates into CASSAGSLNEQFF.

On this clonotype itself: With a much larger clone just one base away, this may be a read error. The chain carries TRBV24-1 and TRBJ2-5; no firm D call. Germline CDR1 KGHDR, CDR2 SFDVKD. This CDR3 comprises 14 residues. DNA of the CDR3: TGTGCCACCAGTGAACGGCAGAACCAAGAGACCCAGGACTTC. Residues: CATSERQNQETQDF.

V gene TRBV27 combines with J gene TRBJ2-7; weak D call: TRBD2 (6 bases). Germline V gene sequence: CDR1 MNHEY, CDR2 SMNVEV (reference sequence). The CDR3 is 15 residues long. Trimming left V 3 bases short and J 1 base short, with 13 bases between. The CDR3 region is CASSLVGGTSYEQYF. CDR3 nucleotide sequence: TGTGCCAGCAGTTTGGTGGGGGGAACTTCCTACGAGCAGTACTTC.

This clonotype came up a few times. The CDR3 region has the DNA TGTGCCAGCCTGTCCTATCAGCGGGAGGCGGATGAGCAGTTCTTC. It yields the protein CASLSYQREADEQFF. This rearrangement joins TRBV6-1 to TRBJ2-1; TRBD2 aligns across 9 bases. CDR3 size: 15 residues. V shed 8 bases, J shed 8 bases, and the junction held 13 bases outside the gene matches. Germline CDR1 and CDR2: MNHNS and SASEGT.

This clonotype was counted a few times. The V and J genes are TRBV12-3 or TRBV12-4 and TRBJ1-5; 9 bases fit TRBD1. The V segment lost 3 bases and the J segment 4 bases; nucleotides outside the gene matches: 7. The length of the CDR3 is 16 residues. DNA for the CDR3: TGTGCCAGCAGTTTCCCTATACAGGGGGCGAATCAGCCCCAGCATTTT. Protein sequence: CASSFPIQGANQPQHF.

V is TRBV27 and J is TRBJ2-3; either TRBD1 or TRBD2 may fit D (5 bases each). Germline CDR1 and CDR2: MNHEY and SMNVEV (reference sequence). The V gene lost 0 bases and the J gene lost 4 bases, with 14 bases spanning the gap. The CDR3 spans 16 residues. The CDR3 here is CASSLSQQGASDTQYF. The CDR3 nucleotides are TGTGCCAGCAGTTTATCCCAGCAGGGAGCGTCAGATACGCAGTATTTT.

This CDR3 is CASSRAGATYNEQFF. The CDR3 DNA reads as TGTGCCAGCAGCCGAGCGGGGGCTACTTACAATGAGCAGTTCTTC. The chain combines TRBV4-2 with TRBJ2-1, with 8 bases identical to TRBD2. Germline V gene lookup returns CDR1 LGHNA and CDR2 YNFKEQ. The CDR3 length is 15 residues. After removal of 4 bases from V and 4 bases from J, the junction contained 6 bases not matched to a gene.

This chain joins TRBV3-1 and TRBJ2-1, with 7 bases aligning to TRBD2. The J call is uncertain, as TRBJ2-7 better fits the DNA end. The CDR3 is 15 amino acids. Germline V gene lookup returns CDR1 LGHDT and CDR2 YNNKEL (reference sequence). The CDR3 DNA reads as TGTGCCAGCAGCTCAGCCGGGACTACCCGCAATGAGCAGTACTTC. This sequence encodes CASSSAGTTRNEQYF.

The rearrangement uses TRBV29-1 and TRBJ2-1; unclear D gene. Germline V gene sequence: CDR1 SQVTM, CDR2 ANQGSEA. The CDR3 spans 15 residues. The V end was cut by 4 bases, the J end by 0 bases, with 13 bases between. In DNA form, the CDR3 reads TGCAGCGTTGCCGCAGACTCTCGCTCCTACAATGAGCAGTTCTTC. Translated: CSVAADSRSYNEQFF.

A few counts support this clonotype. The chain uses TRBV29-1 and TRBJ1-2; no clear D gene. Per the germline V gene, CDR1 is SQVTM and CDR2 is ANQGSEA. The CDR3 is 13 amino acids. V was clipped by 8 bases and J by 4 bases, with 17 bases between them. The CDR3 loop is CSSMVAGGYGYTF. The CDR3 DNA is TGCAGCTCGATGGTGGCGGGCGGCTATGGCTACACCTTC. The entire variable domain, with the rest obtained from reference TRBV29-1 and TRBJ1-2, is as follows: SAVISQKPSRDICQRGTSLTIQCQVDSQVTMMFWYRQQPGQSLTLIATANQGSEATYESGFVIDKFPISRPNLTFSTLTVSNMSPEDSSIYLCSSMVAGGYGYTFGSGTRLTVV.

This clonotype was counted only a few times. The CDR3 loop reads CASSLGLDREQYF. CDR3 bases: TGTGCCAGCAGTTTAGGACTAGATCGCGAGCAGTACTTC. This chain connects TRBV27 to TRBJ2-7, with 7 bases aligning to TRBD2. CDR1 and CDR2 (germline): MNHEY, SMNVEV (reference sequence). The CDR3 totals 13 residues. V was pared by 2 bases and J by 6 bases, with 4 bases of the junction left unmatched.

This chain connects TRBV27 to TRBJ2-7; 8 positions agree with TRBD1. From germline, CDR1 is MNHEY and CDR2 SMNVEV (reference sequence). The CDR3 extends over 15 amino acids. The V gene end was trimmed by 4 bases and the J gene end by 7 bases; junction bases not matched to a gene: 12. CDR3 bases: TGTGCCAGCAGTTCATACCGGGACAGGCACAATGAGCAGTACTTC. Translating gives CASSSYRDRHNEQYF.

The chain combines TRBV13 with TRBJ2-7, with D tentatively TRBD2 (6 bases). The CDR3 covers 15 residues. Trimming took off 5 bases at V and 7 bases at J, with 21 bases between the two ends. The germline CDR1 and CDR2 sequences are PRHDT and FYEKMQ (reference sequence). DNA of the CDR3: TGTGCCAGCAGCCTCCGGGACTCCAAGCAACCGGAGCAGTACTTC. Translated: CASSLRDSKQPEQYF.

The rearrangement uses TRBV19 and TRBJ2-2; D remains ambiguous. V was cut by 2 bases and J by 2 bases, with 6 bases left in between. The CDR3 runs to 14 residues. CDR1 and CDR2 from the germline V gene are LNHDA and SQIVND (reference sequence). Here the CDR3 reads CASSIYKNTGELFF. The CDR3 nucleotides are TGTGCCAGTAGTATATACAAAAACACCGGGGAGCTGTTTTTT.

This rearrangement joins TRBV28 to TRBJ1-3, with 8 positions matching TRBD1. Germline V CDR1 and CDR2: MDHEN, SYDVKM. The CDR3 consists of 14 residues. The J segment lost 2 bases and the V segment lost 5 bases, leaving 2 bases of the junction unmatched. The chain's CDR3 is CASSMTGAGNTIYF. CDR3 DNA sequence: TGTGCCAGCAGTATGACAGGGGCTGGAAACACCATATATTTT.

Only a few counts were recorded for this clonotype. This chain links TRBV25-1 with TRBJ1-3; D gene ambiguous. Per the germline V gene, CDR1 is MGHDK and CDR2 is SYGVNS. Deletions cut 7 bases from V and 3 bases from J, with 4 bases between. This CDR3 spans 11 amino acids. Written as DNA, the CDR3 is TGTGCCAGCACCAGTGGAAACACCATATATTTT. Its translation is CASTSGNTIYF.